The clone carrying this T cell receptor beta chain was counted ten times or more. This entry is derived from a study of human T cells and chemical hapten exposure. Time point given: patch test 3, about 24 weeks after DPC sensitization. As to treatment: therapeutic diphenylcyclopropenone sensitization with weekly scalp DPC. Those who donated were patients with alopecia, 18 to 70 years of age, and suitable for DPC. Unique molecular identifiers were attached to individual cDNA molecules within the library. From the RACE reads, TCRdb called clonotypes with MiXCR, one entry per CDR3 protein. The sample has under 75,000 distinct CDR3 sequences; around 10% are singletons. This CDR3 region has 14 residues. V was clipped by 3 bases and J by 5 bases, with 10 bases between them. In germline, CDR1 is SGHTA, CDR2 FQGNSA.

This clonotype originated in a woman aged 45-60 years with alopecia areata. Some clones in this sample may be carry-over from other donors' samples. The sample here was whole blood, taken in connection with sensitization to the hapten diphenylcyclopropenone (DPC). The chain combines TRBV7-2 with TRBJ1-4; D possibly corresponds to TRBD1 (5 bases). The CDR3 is CASSFYHRNEKLFF. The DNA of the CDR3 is TGTGCCAGCAGCTTTTACCACAGGAATGAAAAACTGTTTTTT.